Below are 20 T cell receptor beta chains sequenced from a single sample in a study of blood T cell repertoires in COVID-19. Produced via immunoSEQ multiplex PCR; TCRdb's table is partial and in-frame only. The sample has under 350,000 clones, about 86% seen once. What was sequenced was PBMCs or T cells enriched from blood (not recorded which). The receptors were gathered from a woman aged 40 to 50 with acute COVID-19.

The chain recombines TRBV18 with TRBJ1-2; a possible D gene is TRBD1 (5 bases). CDR3 length: 14 amino acids. Trimming shortened V by 5 bases and J by 5 bases, and 15 bases separated the two germline ends. Germline V gives CDR1 KGHSH, CDR2 LQKENI. CDR3 DNA sequence: TGTGCCAGCTCAAGTTTCCAGGGTCTGTATGGCTACACCTTC. Its translation: CASSSFQGLYGYTF.

This clone came up once. CDR3 DNA sequence: TGTGCCAGCAGCCAAGGGGTCGGAGGGGACGAGCAGTACTTC. Protein sequence: CASSQGVGGDEQYF. The J gene is TRBJ2-7, the V gene TRBV16; perhaps TRBD2 as D (6 bases). Germline-derived CDR1 and CDR2 are KGHSY and FQNENV. The V and J ends lost 2 bases and 5 bases respectively, with 13 bases between them. The CDR3 extends over 14 amino acids.

V gene TRBV14 combines with J gene TRBJ1-2; D unclear. V gave up 0 bases and J gave up 4 bases, with 12 bases separating them. The CDR3 has 15 residues. Germline V lookup: CDR1 SGHDN, CDR2 FVKESK. This CDR3 is CASSQDLAGIYGYTF. CDR3 DNA sequence: TGTGCCAGCAGCCAAGATCTTGCAGGAATCTATGGCTACACCTTC.

The chain recombines TRBV25-1 with TRBJ1-2; D is uncertain. The CDR3 sequence is 14 residues long. Trimming removed 7 bases from V and 8 bases from J, with 20 bases in between. Per germline, CDR1 MGHDK and CDR2 SYGVNS. CDR3 in amino acids: CASIHAGDLGGYTF. The CDR3 DNA sequence: TGTGCCAGCATTCACGCCGGGGATTTAGGGGGCTACACCTTC.

Here the CDR3 reads CAIGEQGAKKPQHF. CDR3 DNA: TGTGCCATCGGAGAGCAGGGGGCCAAAAAGCCCCAGCATTTT. The V call is TRBV10-3, the J call TRBJ1-5; 8 nucleotides match TRBD1. The germline CDR1 and CDR2 sequences are ENHRY and SYGVKD. This CDR3 contains 14 residues. The V and J ends lost 8 bases and 8 bases, in that order; junction bases with no gene match: 11.

The chain combines TRBV25-1 with TRBJ1-2; D unresolved. Germline V CDR1 and CDR2: MGHDK, SYGVNS. The CDR3 length is 12 residues. V lost 1 base and J 10 bases, leaving 10 bases between the germline ends. The CDR3 DNA reads as TGTGCCAGCAGTGAATCCCCGGAGGACTACACCTTC. It is translated as CASSESPEDYTF.

This sequence joins TRBV13 and TRBJ1-2; 8 nucleotides line up with TRBD1. CDR1 and CDR2 (germline): PRHDT, FYEKMQ (reference sequence). V dropped 11 bases and J dropped 4; count of bases not matched to a gene: 9. CDR3 length equals 13 residues. The CDR3 DNA reads as TGTGCCGGGCATCAGACAGGGGCCTATGGCTACACCTTC. Protein: CAGHQTGAYGYTF.

The chain couples TRBV7-9 to TRBJ1-4, with D tentatively TRBD1 (5 bases). The CDR3 has 15 amino acids. V was clipped by 4 bases and J by 5 bases, with 14 bases between them. CDR1 and CDR2 (germline): SEHNR, FQNEAQ (reference sequence). The CDR3 reads CASSSSGGSNEKLFF. As DNA, the CDR3 is TGTGCCAGCAGCTCATCTGGGGGGTCAAATGAAAAACTGTTTTTT.

The chain employs TRBV6-2 or TRBV6-3 and TRBJ1-5; D call uncertain. Trimming removed 0 bases from V and 7 bases from J, with 13 bases in between. This CDR3 comprises 15 residues. In germline, CDR1 is MNHEY, CDR2 SVGEGT. CDR3 amino acids: CASSYSATRGQPQHF. CDR3 bases: TGTGCCAGCAGTTACTCGGCGACACGGGGACAGCCCCAGCATTTT.

V is TRBV3-1 (or the pseudogene TRBV3-2) and J is TRBJ2-7; tentatively, D is TRBD1 (6 bases). This CDR3 region has 14 residues. V was clipped by 4 bases and J by 5 bases, with 15 bases between them. CDR1 is LGHDT and CDR2 is YNNKEL in the germline V gene (reference sequence). The CDR3 DNA follows: TGTGCCAGCAGCCTAGGGGGTTCTCTCCACGAGCAGTACTTC. Its protein product is CASSLGGSLHEQYF.

CDR3 DNA sequence: TGTGCCAGCAGCGTAGGAGTGACAGGGGGCTCTGGAAACACCATATATTTT. It codes for CASSVGVTGGSGNTIYF. This chain links TRBV9 with TRBJ1-3; 9 nucleotides line up with TRBD1. Germline assignment: CDR1 SGDLS and CDR2 YYNGEE. The CDR3 has 17 residues. Losses at the gene ends were 0 bases for V and 0 bases for J; bases not matched to a gene: 4.

V usage is TRBV5-1 and J usage is TRBJ1-5; no reliable D call. The CDR3 runs to 15 residues. Germline-derived CDR1 and CDR2 are SGHRS and YFSETQ. The V end lost 3 bases, the J end lost 6 bases, and 16 bases lay between the germline ends. This CDR3 is CASSWAGLNGQPQHF. The DNA of the CDR3 is TGCGCCAGCAGCTGGGCTGGGTTGAATGGTCAGCCCCAGCATTTT.

The genes are TRBV27 and TRBJ2-1; 10 bases agree with TRBD1. Germline CDR1 MNHEY, CDR2 SMNVEV (reference sequence). J was trimmed by 1 base and V by 4 bases; bases with no gene match: 1. The length of the CDR3 is 15 residues. CDR3 nucleotide sequence: TGTGCCAGCAGTTGGACAGGGGGATCCTACAATGAGCAGTTCTTC. This encodes CASSWTGGSYNEQFF.

The V call is TRBV11-3, the J call TRBJ2-5, with TRBD2 as a possible D gene (6 bases). CDR3 length equals 15 residues. Looked up from germline, CDR1 is SGHNT and CDR2 is YENEEA. The germline V and J ends were trimmed by 3 bases and 5 bases, with 16 bases remaining between them. CDR3 loop: CASSFGGGVAETQYF. The CDR3 nucleotides read TGTGCCAGCAGCTTCGGGGGTGGGGTAGCGGAGACCCAGTACTTC.

Sample share makes this clone medium-sized. The CDR3 DNA reads TGTGCTAGTGGTCTTGGGACAGGCACCGGGGAGCTGTTTTTT. Amino acid sequence: CASGLGTGTGELFF. The chain recombines TRBV12-5 with TRBJ2-2, with 8 positions matching TRBD1. This CDR3 is 14 amino acids long. In germline, CDR1 is LGHNT, CDR2 FRNRAP. V lost 5 bases to trimming and J lost 4 bases; unmatched junction nucleotides: 3.

This clone has only one observation. The rearrangement links TRBV7-2 to TRBJ1-2; D not certain. V was shortened by 1 base and J by 4 bases, with 10 bases between the two germline ends. The CDR3 is made up of 14 amino acids. The germline V gene has CDR1 SGHTA and CDR2 FQGNSA. DNA of the CDR3: TGTGCCAGCAGCTTAGACCTGGGGAGCTATGGCTACACCTTC. This gives the protein CASSLDLGSYGYTF.

This clone showed up just a few times. Here the CDR3 reads CASSVESAGIGYGYTF. The CDR3 bases are TGTGCCAGCAGCGTAGAGTCGGCAGGGATCGGCTATGGCTACACCTTC. J is TRBJ1-2 and V is TRBV9, with TRBD1 as a possible D gene (5 bases). V was cut by 0 bases and J by 4 bases, with 16 bases left in between. The CDR3 runs to 16 residues. In germline, CDR1 is SGDLS, CDR2 YYNGEE.

J is TRBJ1-1 and V is TRBV29-1; perhaps TRBD1 as D (5 bases). The CDR3 covers 13 residues. Germline lookup yields CDR1 SQVTM and CDR2 ANQGSEA. V shed 6 bases and J shed 0 bases, with 11 bases lying between them. The CDR3 DNA reads as TGCAGCGTCAGGGTTTGGGTGAACACTGAAGCTTTCTTT. As protein: CSVRVWVNTEAFF.

V usage is TRBV6-1 and J usage is TRBJ2-3, with D perhaps matching TRBD2 (7 bases). This CDR3 is built from 16 residues. Germline CDR1 is MNHNS and CDR2 is SASEGT. Trimming left V 2 bases short and J 6 bases short, with 18 bases between. CDR3 in amino acids: CASSESWGGARDTQYF. As DNA, the CDR3 is TGTGCCAGCAGTGAATCGTGGGGGGGGGCGCGGGATACGCAGTATTTT.

The chain recombines TRBV19 with TRBJ1-5, with D possibly TRBD1 on 6 matching bases. The CDR3 extends over 15 amino acids. The V and J ends lost 1 base and 5 bases respectively, with 12 bases between them. Germline-derived CDR1 and CDR2 are LNHDA and SQIVND (reference sequence). CDR3 nucleotide sequence: TGTGCCAGTAGTATAGCGTACAGGGTTGATCAGCCCCAGCATTTT. Residues: CASSIAYRVDQPQHF.